This TCR beta chain was observed in a study of blood T cell repertoires in COVID-19 (dated by TCRdb to about 2020). A note on the overall study: Collaborator samples came from the United States, Italy and Spain and covered acute and convalescent phases of COVID-19. The prospective study material was composed of cDNA or gDNA derived from T cells, B-cell-depleted T cells, or PBMCs. The dataset comprised deeply sampled blood TCRbeta repertoires from subjects exposed to, actively infected with, or recovered from COVID-19. A freely available public database, intended as a resource for researchers studying the immune response to SARS-CoV-2, is where the repertoires were released. The samples were drawn from the first 160 participants of the ongoing ImmuneRACE study and from about 1,200 subjects provided by 6 global collaborators. Sample metadata almost always included a de-identified subject ID, COVID-19 status, age in years and sex. Where available, HLA class I and class II types were taken from metadata supplied by the sample provider and were not determined by assay-based typing.

A remark on this clone: Which antigen it targets is not known. Per-base quality was not reported, and no clone a single base away is much larger than it.

From its cysteine to its phenylalanine, the CDR3 spans 16 amino acids. Only the CDR3 region is kept as DNA, spanning 48 bases read in frame from base 1. Per the germline V gene, ENHRY is the CDR1 and SYGVKD is the CDR2. Trimming leaves V shorter by 3 bases and J shorter by 4 bases, with the junction holding 3 bases beyond the gene matches. TCRbeta CDR3 regions were amplified from genomic DNA using the immunoSEQ Assay, a bias-controlled multiplex PCR. Concerning the study's data processing: Nucleated cell counts per sample were estimated from amplification of reference gene primers within the assay. To quantify the absolute abundance of each unique TCRbeta CDR3 rearrangement, sequence reads were collapsed and filtered. Productive Simpson clonality was computed per sample as the square root of Simpson's diversity index over productive rearrangements. TCRdb retrieved this table from immuneACCESS and kept in-frame rearrangements only. Not all clones are present; in checked studies, unresolved V genes account for under half, and no reason is known for the remainder. For V, J and clone size, that table is used; D and trimming come from the DNA. In this sample the table shows under 350,000 clones, more than 90% of which occur a single time. Together, the top ten hold 2% to 3% of the sample.

Findings and caveats that apply to the study as a whole: Clinical and demographic metadata were provided uncurated, with the amount varying by source and participant.

Enrolling through a virtual design, the prospective study's participants ranged in age from about 18 to 89 years and lived across roughly 24 United States geographic areas. Cohort assignment in the prospective study relied on participant-reported clinical history from a screening survey and a study questionnaire. For ImmuneRACE Cohort 3, a participant was defined as recovered based on two consecutive negative NP/OP PCR tests, clearance by a healthcare professional, or resolution of symptoms. In the prospective study, whole blood, serum and a nasopharyngeal or oropharyngeal swab were collected from each participant by mobile phlebotomists. Additional blood draws and questionnaires over an approximately 2-month period could optionally be provided by prospective study participants. Before DNA extraction, prospective study blood samples were shipped either frozen or at room temperature.

The receptor chain draws on TRBV10-3 and TRBJ2-1; 13 junctional bases match TRBD2. This TCR came from a man aged 55 to 70 who had recovered from COVID-19. The sample was PBMCs or T cells enriched from blood (not recorded which). The CDR3 protein sequence reads: CAISERGLAGYNEQFF. The DNA sequence is as follows: TGTGCCATCAGTGAACGGGGACTAGCGGGATACAATGAGCAGTTCTTC.